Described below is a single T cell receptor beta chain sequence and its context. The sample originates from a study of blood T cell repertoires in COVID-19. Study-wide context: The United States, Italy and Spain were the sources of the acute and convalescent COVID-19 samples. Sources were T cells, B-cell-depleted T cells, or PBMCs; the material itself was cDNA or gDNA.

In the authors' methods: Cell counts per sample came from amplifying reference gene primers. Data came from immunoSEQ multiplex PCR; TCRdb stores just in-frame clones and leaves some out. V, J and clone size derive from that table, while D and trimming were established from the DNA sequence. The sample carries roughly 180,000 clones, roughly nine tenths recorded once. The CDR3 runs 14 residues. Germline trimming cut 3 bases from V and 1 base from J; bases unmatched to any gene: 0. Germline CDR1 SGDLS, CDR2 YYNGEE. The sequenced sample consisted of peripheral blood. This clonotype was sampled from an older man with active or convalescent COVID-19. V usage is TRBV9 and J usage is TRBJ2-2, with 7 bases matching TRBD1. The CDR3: CASSGTGNTGELFF. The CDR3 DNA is TGTGCCAGCAGCGGGACAGGGAACACCGGGGAGCTGTTTTTT.